The 16 T cell receptor beta chains reported below all come from one sample, sequenced in a study of brain T cells in children with intractable seizures (dated by TCRdb to about 2021). The library was obtained by the immunoSEQ multiplex PCR assay. In its TCRdb copy, this immuneACCESS table keeps in-frame sequences only and misses some clones. Where compared with another copy, unresolved V genes explain less than half of these, and the others have no known cause. The sample table records 300,000 to 400,000 clones; over 90% of these occur just once. The ten largest clones take up 5% to 7% of the sample. This specimen's time point label, per the study, means: blood from clinic visit 5 months post-surgery; TSC patient then seizure free. The sequences come from peripheral blood, collected roughly 5 months after surgery. The receptors were gathered from a boy less than two years old with tuberous sclerosis and intractable seizures.

The chain is built from TRBV9 and TRBJ1-2; D gene ambiguous. CDR3 size: 12 residues. Germline CDR1 is SGDLS and CDR2 is YYNGEE. Trimming took 4 bases from V and 6 from J, leaving 10 bases between them. The CDR3 loop reads CASSSRDNGYTF. The DNA of the CDR3 is TGTGCCAGCAGCTCCCGAGATAATGGCTACACCTTC.

The chain recombines TRBV9 with TRBJ2-5, with 8 bases lining up with TRBD2. V shed 2 bases, J shed 1 base, and the junction held 1 base outside the gene matches. CDR3 size: 14 residues. Germline V CDR1 and CDR2: SGDLS, YYNGEE. This chain's CDR3 is CASSVGTSQETQYF. CDR3 coding DNA: TGTGCCAGCAGCGTTGGGACTAGCCAAGAGACCCAGTACTTC.

The gene calls are TRBV9 and TRBJ2-5; D might be TRBD2 (6 bases). Deletions cut 4 bases from V and 4 bases from J, with 14 bases between. The CDR3 runs to 14 residues. Looked up from germline, CDR1 is SGDLS and CDR2 is YYNGEE. Written as DNA, the CDR3 is TGTGCCAGCAGCCCCCGCGGGGCCCCAGAGACCCAGTACTTC. Translation gives CASSPRGAPETQYF.

CDR3 nucleotide sequence: TGTGCCTGGAGGACCGGACTAATTATGGATACGCAGTATTTT. It yields the protein CAWRTGLIMDTQYF. The chain couples TRBV30 to TRBJ2-3; TRBD2 is a possible D gene (6 bases). Germline loops: CDR1 GTSNPN, CDR2 SVGIG (reference sequence). The CDR3 has 14 amino acids. The ends were cut back, 3 bases at V and 6 bases at J, with 16 bases in the middle.

V gene TRBV5-1 combines with J gene TRBJ2-3; tentatively, D is TRBD1 or TRBD2 (5 bases each). The length of the CDR3 is 16 residues. Germline V gene data show CDR1 as SGHRS and CDR2 as YFSETQ. V was trimmed by 2 bases and J by 1 base, leaving 14 bases between them. The CDR3 nucleotides read TGCGCCAGCAGCTTAATGTGGGGACGCCGCACAGATACGCAGTATTTT. It encodes CASSLMWGRRTDTQYF.

CDR3 DNA sequence: TGTGCCATCAGTGAGTCGGTAGCGAATGAGCAGTTCTTC. The encoded protein is CAISESVANEQFF. The chain joins TRBV10-3 to TRBJ2-1, with D perhaps TRBD2 (5 bases). Per germline, CDR1 ENHRY and CDR2 SYGVKD. V was pared by 0 bases and J by 7 bases, with 7 bases between. This CDR3 contains 13 residues.

This clone was seen once. The chain joins TRBV19 to TRBJ1-1; 9 bases are shared with TRBD1. The CDR3 length is 16 residues. Germline V gene lookup returns CDR1 LNHDA and CDR2 SQIVND (reference sequence). V lost 4 bases to trimming and J lost 3 bases; unmatched junction nucleotides: 9. CDR3 amino acids: CASSNRDRVLYTEAFF. CDR3 sequence (DNA): TGTGCCAGTAGTAACCGGGACAGGGTTTTGTACACTGAAGCTTTCTTT.

The chain couples TRBV6-4 to TRBJ1-6, with 7 bases fitting TRBD1. V lost 6 bases, J lost 14 bases, and 13 bases stayed unmatched. The germline gives CDR1 MRHNA, CDR2 SNTAGT. CDR3 length equals 14 residues. The CDR3 here is CASSFDRASVTLHF. The CDR3 bases are TGTGCCAGCAGCTTCGACAGGGCGTCGGTAACCCTCCACTTT.

This clone was detected only a few times. The CDR3 DNA follows: TGCGCCAGCAGCCAGGGACAGGGAGGGCAAAACACCATATATTTT. Its protein product is CASSQGQGGQNTIYF. V is TRBV4-1 and J is TRBJ1-3, with 9 bases matching TRBD1. Trimming at V came to 3 bases and at J to 6 bases, leaving 6 bases not matched to a gene. This CDR3 comprises 15 residues. The germline gives CDR1 MGHRA, CDR2 YSYEKL.

This chain joins TRBV6-4 and TRBJ2-1; D gene uncertain. The CDR3 is made up of 16 amino acids. Trimming cost V 0 bases and J 1 base, with 10 bases left between them. Germline V lookup: CDR1 MRHNA, CDR2 SNTAGT. CDR3 region: CASSDSWALSYNEQFF. In DNA form, the CDR3 reads TGTGCCAGCAGTGACTCGTGGGCTCTATCCTACAATGAGCAGTTCTTC.

V usage is TRBV5-1 and J usage is TRBJ2-7; no definite D call. The CDR3 has 10 amino acids. Trimming stripped 3 bases from V and 3 bases from J, with 1 base between. Germline lookup yields CDR1 SGHRS and CDR2 YFSETQ. CDR3 in DNA: TGCGCCAGCAGCTACTACGAGCAGTACTTC. This encodes CASSYYEQYF.

In DNA, the CDR3 is TGTGCCAGCGGGCCCAGCAGCCGTTATTCACCCCTCCACTTT. Its protein is CASGPSSRYSPLHF. V usage is TRBV6-5 and J usage is TRBJ1-6; D ambiguous. Germline V gene lookup returns CDR1 MNHEY and CDR2 SVGAGI. This CDR3 is 14 amino acids long. Trimming pared 8 bases from V and 8 bases from J, leaving 16 bases between.

The chain employs TRBV27 and TRBJ1-1; the D gene is possibly TRBD1 (6 bases). Trimming shortened V by 1 base and J by 4 bases, and 10 bases separated the two germline ends. CDR1 is MNHEY and CDR2 is SMNVEV in the germline V gene (reference sequence). This CDR3 is built from 14 residues. In nucleotides, the CDR3 is TGTGCCAGCAGTTTATTGGGGGGGCGCACTGAAGCTTTCTTT. Amino acid sequence: CASSLLGGRTEAFF.

This clone appeared once. This chain joins TRBV7-3 and TRBJ2-1; TRBD2 matches at 7 bases. The J segment lost 8 bases and the V segment lost 5 bases, leaving 6 bases of the junction unmatched. CDR1 is SGHTA, CDR2 FQGTGA, per germline. The length of the CDR3 is 13 residues. The CDR3 nucleotides are TGTGCCAGCAGCCCTGGACTAGGCTATGAGCAGTTCTTC. The encoded protein is CASSPGLGYEQFF.

The chain carries TRBV2 and TRBJ2-7; 7 bases align to TRBD2. Germline assignment: CDR1 SNHLY and CDR2 FYNNEI. This CDR3 comprises 16 residues. Trimming removed 3 bases from V and 1 base from J; junction bases left unmatched: 9. CDR3 loop: CASSEVELAESYEQYF. CDR3 DNA sequence: TGTGCCAGCAGTGAGGTTGAGCTAGCGGAGTCCTACGAGCAGTACTTC.

This clone was found once. The J gene is TRBJ1-2, the V gene TRBV9; unclear D gene. Per the germline V gene, CDR1 is SGDLS and CDR2 is YYNGEE. The CDR3 spans 13 residues. V was cut by 0 bases and J by 8 bases, with 11 bases left in between. Here the CDR3 DNA reads TGTGCCAGCAGCGTAGTAATTGGTGCCGGCTACACCTTC. Its translation is CASSVVIGAGYTF. Full variable domain (rest looked up from reference TRBV9 and TRBJ1-2): DSGVTQTPKHLITATGQRVTLRCSPRSGDLSVYWYQQSLDQGLQFLIQYYNGEERAKGNILERFSAQQFPDLHSELNLSSLELGDSALYFCASSVVIGAGYTFGSGTRLTVV.